Reported below is one TCR beta chain. These data belong to a study of blood T cell repertoires in COVID-19. Study as a whole: Whether acute or convalescent, the COVID-19 samples came from the United States, Italy and Spain.

Per the study methods: Reference gene primer amplification gave nucleated cell count estimates. Assay used: immunoSEQ multiplex PCR; TCRdb lists only in-frame clones, some missing. V, J and clone size are those of that table, while D and trimming were read from the DNA. The data show around 200,000 clones, about 90% seen once. The sample consisted of peripheral blood. This clonotype was obtained from a man aged 35-49 years with active or convalescent COVID-19.

CDR3 bases: TGTGCCTGGAGTCTCGCAGGGGACTATGGCTACACCTTC. It yields the protein CAWSLAGDYGYTF. V is TRBV30 and J is TRBJ1-2, with a possible D match to TRBD1 (6 bases). The CDR3 contains 13 residues. Trimming removed 2 bases from V and 3 bases from J, with 10 bases in between. The germline CDR1 and CDR2 sequences are GTSNPN and SVGIG (reference sequence).